The 20 T cell receptor beta chains below were found in one sample sequenced in a study of blood T cell repertoires in COVID-19. Produced via immunoSEQ multiplex PCR; TCRdb's table is partial and in-frame only. The repertoire consists of about 290,000 clones, with over 80% occurring once and the leading ten covering over 3.5%. The material sequenced was peripheral blood. All receptors derive from a woman between 45 and 65 years old with active or convalescent COVID-19.

The chain joins TRBV11-2 to TRBJ2-7; 8 positions agree with TRBD2. Germline V gives CDR1 SGHAT, CDR2 FQNNGV. CDR3 length: 15 amino acids. Germline trimming cut 3 bases from V and 0 bases from J; bases unmatched to any gene: 4. CDR3 in DNA: TGTGCCAGCAGCTTTGGCGGGGGGAGCTCCTACGAGCAGTACTTC. It encodes CASSFGGGSSYEQYF.

This sequence joins TRBV5-4 and TRBJ2-7; the D is unclear. The germline CDR1 and CDR2 sequences are SGHNT and YYREEE (reference sequence). The CDR3 covers 15 residues. The germline V and J ends were trimmed by 1 base and 5 bases, with 16 bases remaining between them. CDR3 amino acids: CASSLYAGPLHEQYF. The CDR3 region has the DNA TGTGCCAGCAGCTTGTATGCTGGCCCTCTCCACGAGCAGTACTTC.

This chain connects TRBV27 to TRBJ1-5, with D perhaps matching TRBD1 (6 bases). The CDR3 is made up of 15 amino acids. Germline CDR1 MNHEY, CDR2 SMNVEV (reference sequence). V was clipped by 0 bases and J by 7 bases, with 13 bases between them. As DNA, the CDR3 is TGTGCCAGCAGTTTATCCAGGGGTCCCCACCAGCCCCAGCATTTT. Its protein is CASSLSRGPHQPQHF.

This clone turned up a few times. This chain uses TRBV19 with TRBJ2-7; TRBD1 agrees at 8 bases. Germline V gene lookup returns CDR1 LNHDA and CDR2 SQIVND (reference sequence). CDR3 length equals 15 residues. The J segment lost 2 bases and the V segment lost 5 bases, leaving 8 bases of the junction unmatched. CDR3 nucleotide sequence: TGTGCCAGTAGTCTGCGACAGGGGAGGACCTACGAGCAGTACTTC. Amino acid sequence: CASSLRQGRTYEQYF.

This sequence joins TRBV5-1 and TRBJ2-5; D is perhaps TRBD1 (6 bases). The CDR3 has 13 amino acids. The germline V gene encodes CDR1 SGHRS and CDR2 YFSETQ. Between the trimmed V and J ends, which lost 5 bases and 3 bases, there was a span of 11 bases. The CDR3 DNA reads as TGCGCCAGCAGTTTGTCAGGGGAAGAGACCCAGTACTTC. Translated: CASSLSGEETQYF.

The chain is built from TRBV7-8 and TRBJ1-2; 12 bases line up with TRBD1. V lost 2 bases and J lost 4; bases outside the gene matches: 8. This CDR3 spans 17 amino acids. Germline V gene data show CDR1 as SGHVS and CDR2 as FQNEAQ. In DNA form, the CDR3 reads TGTGCCAGCAGCTTAAGTACCGGGACAGGGGGCCTCTATGGCTACACCTTC. Translation gives CASSLSTGTGGLYGYTF.

This clone was found once. The chain links TRBV5-1 to TRBJ2-7, with TRBD2 matching over 7 bases. Germline trimming cut 0 bases from V and 6 bases from J; bases unmatched to any gene: 12. CDR1 and CDR2 from the germline V gene are SGHRS and YFSETQ. This CDR3 is built from 16 residues. DNA for the CDR3: TGCGCCAGCAGCTTGGGGGGCGGGAGAGGAGGTGGCGAGCAGTACTTC. This sequence encodes CASSLGGGRGGGEQYF.

The rearrangement links TRBV10-3 to TRBJ1-1; possibly TRBD1 for D (5 bases). Germline loops: CDR1 ENHRY, CDR2 SYGVKD. The CDR3 spans 17 residues. Trimming left V 3 bases short and J 0 bases short, with 17 bases between. This CDR3 reads CAISEIGGYGMNTEAFF. The CDR3 DNA follows: TGTGCCATCAGTGAAATTGGGGGGTACGGCATGAACACTGAAGCTTTCTTT.

This chain links TRBV6-1 with TRBJ2-3, with a weak D call TRBD2 (5 bases). Trimming stripped 1 base from V and 3 bases from J, with 5 bases between. Looked up from germline, CDR1 is MNHNS and CDR2 is SASEGT. The CDR3 extends over 13 amino acids. CDR3 in amino acids: CASSEGRTDTQYF. CDR3 nucleotides: TGTGCCAGCAGTGAAGGGAGGACAGATACGCAGTATTTT.

CDR3 in DNA: TGTGCCAGCAGACAGGGCCCTGGGGGTATCAATCAGCCCCAGCATTTT. It translates to CASRQGPGGINQPQHF. V usage is TRBV27 and J usage is TRBJ1-5; D may be TRBD1 (6 bases). Trimming shortened V by 6 bases and J by 3 bases, and 18 bases separated the two germline ends. Germline lookup yields CDR1 MNHEY and CDR2 SMNVEV (reference sequence). The CDR3 runs 16 residues.

This sequence joins TRBV2 and TRBJ2-3; tentative D call: TRBD1 (6 bases). Trimming left V 7 bases short and J 4 bases short, with 9 bases between. The CDR3 spans 12 residues. Germline V lookup: CDR1 SNHLY, CDR2 FYNNEI. DNA of the CDR3: TGTGCCAGCACTCCAGGGGCAGATACGCAGTATTTT. It codes for CASTPGADTQYF.

The chain couples TRBV7-7 to TRBJ1-1; TRBD1 aligns across 7 bases. This CDR3 has 13 residues. Germline V gene lookup returns CDR1 SSHAT and CDR2 FNYEAQ (reference sequence). V dropped 5 bases and J dropped 5; count of bases not matched to a gene: 5. The CDR3 region is CASSQDRETEAFF. The CDR3 region has the DNA TGTGCCAGCAGCCAAGACAGGGAGACTGAAGCTTTCTTT.

The genes are TRBV7-8 and TRBJ1-4; perhaps TRBD1 as D (5 bases). With 5 bases removed from V and 5 bases from J, the gap between germline ends came to 9 bases. The V gene's germline CDR1 is SGHVS and CDR2 FQNEAQ. The CDR3 totals 13 residues. Here the CDR3 DNA reads TGTGCCAGCAGCCGCGGGGGGAATGAAAAACTGTTTTTT. It encodes CASSRGGNEKLFF.

This sequence joins TRBV11-3 and TRBJ2-5; 12 bases match TRBD2. Per the germline V gene, CDR1 is SGHNT and CDR2 is YENEEA. Trimming took 5 bases from V and 5 from J; bases not matched to a gene: 9. This CDR3 spans 16 amino acids. CDR3 in DNA: TGTGCCAGCAGCCCACAAGGACTAGCGGGGAGGGAGACCCAGTACTTC. Its translation: CASSPQGLAGRETQYF. The full variable domain, in which reference TRBV11-3 and TRBJ2-5 provide the parts outside the CDR3, is EAGVVQSPRYKIIEKKQPVAFWCNPISGHNTLYWYLQNLGQGPELLIRYENEEAVDDSQLPKDRFSAERLKGVDSTLKIQPAELGDSAVYLCASSPQGLAGRETQYFGPGTRLLVL.

The chain carries TRBV19 and TRBJ1-2; D not resolved. This CDR3 spans 11 amino acids. The V end lost 2 bases, the J end lost 9 bases, and 7 bases lay between the germline ends. The germline V gene encodes CDR1 LNHDA and CDR2 SQIVND (reference sequence). Written as DNA, the CDR3 is TGTGCCAGTAGTATAAGTGGGCGCTACACCTTC. It codes for CASSISGRYTF.

This rearrangement joins TRBV28 to TRBJ1-2; D is perhaps TRBD1 (5 bases). The germline gives CDR1 MDHEN, CDR2 SYDVKM. The CDR3 is 14 residues long. Trimming took off 5 bases at V and 4 bases at J, with 14 bases between the two ends. The CDR3, as DNA: TGTGCCAGCAGTCTCCCGCCAGGGTTCTATGGCTACACCTTC. This gives the protein CASSLPPGFYGYTF.

The rearrangement uses TRBV27 and TRBJ2-7; 7 positions agree with TRBD2. The V gene's germline CDR1 is MNHEY and CDR2 SMNVEV (reference sequence). Trimming took 6 bases from V and 0 from J; bases not matched to a gene: 8. The CDR3 extends over 15 amino acids. The CDR3 sequence is CASRSRAGISYEQYF. The CDR3 DNA reads as TGTGCCAGCAGGTCACGAGCGGGGATCTCCTACGAGCAGTACTTC.

The V gene is TRBV2, the J gene TRBJ2-6; no firm D call. Germline V gene lookup returns CDR1 SNHLY and CDR2 FYNNEI. Trimming removed 4 bases from V and 1 base from J, with 8 bases in between. The CDR3 has 15 residues. The CDR3 here is CASSASLSGANVLTF. CDR3 coding DNA: TGTGCCAGCAGTGCCAGTCTTTCTGGGGCCAACGTCCTGACTTTC.

This chain joins TRBV6-5 and TRBJ2-7; possibly TRBD1 for D (5 bases). Germline V gene data show CDR1 as MNHEY and CDR2 as SVGAGI. The CDR3 extends over 14 amino acids. V lost 6 bases, J lost 4 bases, and 16 bases lay in between. The DNA for the CDR3 is TGTGCCAGCAGGCCCGACAGCGATCCTTACGAGCAGTACTTC. Residues: CASRPDSDPYEQYF.

The chain employs TRBV18 and TRBJ2-1; perhaps TRBD1 as D (6 bases). CDR3 size: 16 residues. CDR1 KGHSH and CDR2 LQKENI come from the germline V gene. The germline V and J ends were trimmed by 5 bases and 2 bases, with 16 bases remaining between them. The CDR3: CASSTTGDITYNEQFF. The CDR3 DNA is TGTGCCAGCTCAACGACAGGTGACATTACCTACAATGAGCAGTTCTTC.